This TCR beta chain is drawn from a study of T cells after yellow fever vaccination. The trim removed 4 bases at V and 11 bases at J, leaving 16 bases unmatched. The CDR3 consists of 16 residues. Looked up from germline, CDR1 is SGHTA and CDR2 is FQGNSA. TCRdb re-analysed the 5' RACE reads in MiXCR, keeping a single row per CDR3 protein. The table includes 400,000 or so distinct CDR3 sequences, around a tenth detected once. This clonotype has a handful of counts. The sample here was PBMCs, taken on the day of the first yellow fever vaccination. This chain connects TRBV7-2 to TRBJ1-5, with 8 bases lining up with TRBD1. This TCR came from a man between 18 and 35 years old who received the YFV17D yellow fever vaccine. The chain's CDR3 is CASSSQTGASLVSQHF. The DNA of the CDR3 is TGTGCCAGCAGCTCTCAGACAGGGGCCTCGTTGGTGTCCCAGCATTTT.